This T cell receptor (beta chain) was recovered during a study of cytomegalovirus exposure and HLA in healthy donors. Study observations and caveats: In a later analysis, a missense DCLRE1C variant was linked to TCR beta V- and J-gene trimming.

On this clone: Antigen specificity is unknown.

Germline loops: CDR1 SNHLY, CDR2 FYNNEI. Trimming took off 6 bases at V and 5 bases at J, with 5 bases between the two ends. The CDR3 sequence is 11 residues long. PCR primers comprised 60 Vbeta and 13 Jbeta primers. The repertoire was sequenced with immunoSEQ multiplex PCR; TCRdb's copy has only in-frame clones and lacks some. Recorded for this sample: around 50,000 clones. This receptor was identified in a woman between 25 and 40 years old in good health and CMV-seropositive. Sequencing input: PBMCs. V gene TRBV2 combines with J gene TRBJ1-5; D remains unclear. The DNA for the CDR3 is TGTGCCAGCAGGGAGGATCAGCCCCAGCATTTT. As protein: CASREDQPQHF.